This T cell receptor beta chain was captured by sequencing in a study of tumor and adjacent non-tumor tissue in lung cancer. A modified ARM-PCR protocol with three rounds of nested PCR amplified TCRbeta. TCRdb itself ran the multiplex PCR reads through MiXCR, one entry per CDR3 protein. The sample includes over 110,000 distinct CDR3 sequences, around two thirds seen only once; the top ten take roughly 18%. On this clonotype: The antigen is not known. Relative to the germline gene, one junction end is altered; a read error may explain this.

RNA was extracted from bulk tissue without any cell sorting. Findings and caveats of the study: Compared with tumor, normal lung showed significantly lower TCR diversity.

The CDR3 spans 15 residues. Germline values: CDR1 SGHAT, CDR2 FQDESV (reference sequence). The V and J genes are TRBV11-1 and TRBJ2-1, with TRBD2 identical over 7 bases. The sample was lung tumor tissue. The receptor was isolated from a man between 60 and 75 years old with small cell lung cancer. CDR3 loop: CATSIRQRGNNEQFF. CDR3 sequence (DNA): TGTGCCACCAGCATCCGACAGCGGGGCAACAATGAGCAGTTCTTC.